Here is one T cell receptor (beta chain) with its context. This sample is part of a study of blood T cell repertoires in COVID-19. Looking at the study overall: Acute-phase and convalescent COVID-19 samples originated in the United States, Italy and Spain.

V shed 5 bases and J shed 4 bases, with 18 bases lying between them. The V gene's germline CDR1 is MNHEY and CDR2 SVGAGI. CDR3 length equals 15 residues. Cohort allocation depended upon clinical history that participants reported. The repertoire was sequenced with immunoSEQ multiplex PCR; TCRdb's copy has only in-frame clones and lacks some. This sample has around 180,000 clones; roughly nine tenths occur once, and the top ten carry 2% to 2.5%. Sample: PBMCs or T cells enriched from blood (not recorded which). This chain joins TRBV6-5 and TRBJ2-7; weak D call: TRBD1 (6 bases). The clonotype originates from a woman between 40 and 55 years old with acute COVID-19. The CDR3 region is CASSRGTGRRYEQYF. The CDR3, as DNA: TGTGCCAGCAGTAGGGGGACGGGAAGGAGATACGAGCAGTACTTC.